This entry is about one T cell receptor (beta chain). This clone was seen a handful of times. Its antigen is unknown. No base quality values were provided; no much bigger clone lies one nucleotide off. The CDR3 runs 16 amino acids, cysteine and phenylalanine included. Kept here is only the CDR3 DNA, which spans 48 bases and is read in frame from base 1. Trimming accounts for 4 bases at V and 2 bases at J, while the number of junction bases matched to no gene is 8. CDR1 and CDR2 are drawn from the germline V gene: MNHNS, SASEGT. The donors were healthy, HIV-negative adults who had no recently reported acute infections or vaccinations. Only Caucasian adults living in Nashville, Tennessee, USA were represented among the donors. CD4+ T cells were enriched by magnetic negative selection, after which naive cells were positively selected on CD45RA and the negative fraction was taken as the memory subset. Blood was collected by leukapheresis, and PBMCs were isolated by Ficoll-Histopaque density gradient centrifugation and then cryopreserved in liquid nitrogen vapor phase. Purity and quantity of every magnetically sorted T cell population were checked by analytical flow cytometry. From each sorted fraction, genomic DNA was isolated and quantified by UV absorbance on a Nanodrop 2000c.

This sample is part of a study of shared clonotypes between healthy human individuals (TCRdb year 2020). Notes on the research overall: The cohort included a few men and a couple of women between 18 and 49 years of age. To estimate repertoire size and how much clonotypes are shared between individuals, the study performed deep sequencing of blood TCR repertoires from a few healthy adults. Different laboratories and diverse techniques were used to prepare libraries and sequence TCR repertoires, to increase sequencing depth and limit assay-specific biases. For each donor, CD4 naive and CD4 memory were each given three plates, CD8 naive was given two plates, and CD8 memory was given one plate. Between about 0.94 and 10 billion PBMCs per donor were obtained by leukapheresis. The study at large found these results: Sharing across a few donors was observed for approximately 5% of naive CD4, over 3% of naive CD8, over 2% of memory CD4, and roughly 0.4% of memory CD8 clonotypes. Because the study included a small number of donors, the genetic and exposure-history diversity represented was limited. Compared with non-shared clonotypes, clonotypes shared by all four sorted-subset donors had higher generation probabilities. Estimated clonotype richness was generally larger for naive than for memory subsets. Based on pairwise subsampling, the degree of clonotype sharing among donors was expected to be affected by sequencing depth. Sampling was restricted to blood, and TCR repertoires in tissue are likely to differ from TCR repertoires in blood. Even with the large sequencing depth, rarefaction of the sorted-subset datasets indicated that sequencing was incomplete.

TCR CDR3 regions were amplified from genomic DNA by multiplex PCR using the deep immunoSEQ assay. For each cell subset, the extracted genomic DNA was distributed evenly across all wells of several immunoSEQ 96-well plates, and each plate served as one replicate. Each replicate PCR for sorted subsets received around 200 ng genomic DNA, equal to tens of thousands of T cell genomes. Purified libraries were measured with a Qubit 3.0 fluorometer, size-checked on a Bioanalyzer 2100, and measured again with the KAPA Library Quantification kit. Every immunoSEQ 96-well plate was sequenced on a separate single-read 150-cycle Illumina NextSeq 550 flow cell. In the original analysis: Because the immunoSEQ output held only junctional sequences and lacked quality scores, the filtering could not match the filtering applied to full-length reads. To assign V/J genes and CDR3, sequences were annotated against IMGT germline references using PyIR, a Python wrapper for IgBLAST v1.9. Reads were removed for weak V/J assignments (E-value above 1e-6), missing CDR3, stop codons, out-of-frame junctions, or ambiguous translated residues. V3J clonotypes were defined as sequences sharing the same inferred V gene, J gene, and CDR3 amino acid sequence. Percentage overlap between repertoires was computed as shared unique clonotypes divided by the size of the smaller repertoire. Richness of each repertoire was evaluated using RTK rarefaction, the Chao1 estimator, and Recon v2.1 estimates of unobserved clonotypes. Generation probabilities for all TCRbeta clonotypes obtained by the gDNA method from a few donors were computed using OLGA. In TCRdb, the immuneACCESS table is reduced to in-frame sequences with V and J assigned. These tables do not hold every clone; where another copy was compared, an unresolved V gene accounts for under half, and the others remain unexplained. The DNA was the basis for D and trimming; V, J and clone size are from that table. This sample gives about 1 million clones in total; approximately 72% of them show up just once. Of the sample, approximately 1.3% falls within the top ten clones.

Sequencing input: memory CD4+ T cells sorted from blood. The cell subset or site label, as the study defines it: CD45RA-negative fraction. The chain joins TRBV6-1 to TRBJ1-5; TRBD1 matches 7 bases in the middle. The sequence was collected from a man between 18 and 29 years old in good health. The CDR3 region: CASSGQGSMGNQPQHF. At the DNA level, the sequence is TGTGCCAGCAGTGGACAGGGTTCGATGGGCAATCAGCCCCAGCATTTT.